This T cell receptor (beta chain) was recorded in a study of T cell responses to AZD1222 COVID-19 vaccine. Repertoires were generated with immunoSEQ multiplex PCR, while TCRdb's copy carries only in-frame clones and drops some. Among about 140,000 clones listed, 93% were seen once. The germline V gene has CDR1 LGHNA and CDR2 YSLEER. The CDR3 is 14 residues long. Trimming took off 0 bases at V and 2 bases at J, with 8 bases between the two ends. Sample: peripheral blood, taken on day 0 of MenACWY control vaccination. This TCR derives from an adult in good health. This rearrangement joins TRBV4-3 to TRBJ2-7; D possibly corresponds to TRBD1 (5 bases). CDR3: CASSQDLGAYEQYF. The CDR3, as DNA: TGCGCCAGCAGCCAAGATTTAGGGGCCTACGAGCAGTACTTC.